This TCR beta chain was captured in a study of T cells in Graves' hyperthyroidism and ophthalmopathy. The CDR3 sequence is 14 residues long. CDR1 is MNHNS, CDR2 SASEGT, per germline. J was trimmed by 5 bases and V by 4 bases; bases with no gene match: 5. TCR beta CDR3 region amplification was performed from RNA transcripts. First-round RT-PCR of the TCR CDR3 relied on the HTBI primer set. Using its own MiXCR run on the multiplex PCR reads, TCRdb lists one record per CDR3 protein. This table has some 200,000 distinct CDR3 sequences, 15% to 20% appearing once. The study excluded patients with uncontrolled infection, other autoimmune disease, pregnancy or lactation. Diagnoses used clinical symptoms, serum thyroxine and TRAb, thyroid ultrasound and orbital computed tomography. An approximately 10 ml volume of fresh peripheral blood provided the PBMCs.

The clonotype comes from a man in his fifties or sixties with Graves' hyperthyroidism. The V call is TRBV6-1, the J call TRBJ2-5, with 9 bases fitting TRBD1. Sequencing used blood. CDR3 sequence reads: CASSGRTGVETQYF. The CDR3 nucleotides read TGTGCCAGCAGTGGGAGGACAGGGGTGGAGACCCAGTACTTC.